This is a list of T cell receptor beta chains from one sample in a study of blood T cell repertoires in COVID-19. Profiling relied on immunoSEQ multiplex PCR, and the TCRdb table lists in-frame clones only, not all of them. The top ten clones hold about 4% of a sample with approximately 220,000 clones, about 90% of them seen once. The specimen sequenced was PBMCs or T cells enriched from blood (not recorded which). Every receptor here comes from a woman younger than 45 with acute COVID-19. CDR3s include the opening cysteine and the closing phenylalanine or tryptophan. A D gene is named only where the DNA matches it firmly. Size values are once, few and many counts, or a class for expanded clones, and some rows have none.

abundance	j_gene	v_gene	d_gene	CDR3aa	CDR3nt
-	TRBJ2-3	TRBV2	-	CASWAGVTDTQYF	TGTGCCAGCTGGGCAGGGGTCACAGATACGCAGTATTTT
-	TRBJ2-7	TRBV4-1	-	CASSQEGRVSYEQYF	TGCGCCAGCAGCCAAGAGGGCAGGGTATCCTACGAGCAGTACTTC
-	TRBJ2-3	TRBV9	TRBD1	CASSTGADTQYF	TGTGCCAGCAGCACAGGGGCCGATACGCAGTATTTT
once	TRBJ2-7	TRBV6-2/TRBV6-3	TRBD2	CASSPSGLAGGSYEQYF	TGTGCCAGCAGTCCATCGGGACTAGCGGGGGGCTCCTACGAGCAGTACTTC
-	TRBJ1-2	TRBV7-8	-	CASSLVTEARGSYGYTF	TGTGCCAGCAGCTTAGTAACGGAGGCCAGGGGATCCTATGGCTACACCTTC
-	TRBJ1-5	TRBV10-1	-	CASSENREGQPQHF	TGCGCCAGCAGTGAAAACAGGGAAGGTCAGCCCCAGCATTTT
many	TRBJ2-7	TRBV5-8	TRBD2	CASSSRLAGHF	TGTGCCAGCAGCTCCCGACTAGCGGGGCACTTC
-	TRBJ1-2	TRBV12-3/TRBV12-4	-	CASSLDGFGYTF	TGTGCCAGCAGCCTAGACGGATTTGGCTACACCTTC
-	TRBJ2-7	TRBV27	-	CASHRAGSYEQYF	TGTGCCAGCCACAGGGCGGGCTCCTACGAGCAGTACTTC
-	TRBJ2-7	TRBV19	-	CASSPQGDFYEQYF	TGTGCCAGTAGTCCTCAGGGGGACTTCTACGAGCAGTACTTC
-	TRBJ2-1	TRBV15	-	CATSPAPVSYNEQFF	TGTGCCACCAGTCCCGCCCCAGTCTCCTACAATGAGCAGTTCTTC
-	TRBJ1-1	TRBV3-1/TRBV3-2	-	CASSPEGVYTEAFF	TGTGCCAGCAGCCCCGAGGGAGTCTATACTGAAGCTTTCTTT
few	TRBJ2-2	TRBV2	TRBD2	CASSPTSGTGELFF	TGTGCCAGCAGCCCGACTAGCGGCACCGGGGAGCTGTTTTTT